One and the same sample provided the 8 T cell receptor beta chains below, sequenced in a study of cytomegalovirus exposure and HLA in healthy donors. Clones were sequenced by immunoSEQ multiplex PCR, and TCRdb holds only the in-frame ones, with some missing. The table includes 200,000 or so clones, 84% detected once. Sequenced input: PBMCs. The source is a woman aged 25 to 39 in good health and CMV-seropositive.

The J gene is TRBJ1-3, the V gene TRBV6-5; tentative D call: TRBD1 (5 bases). Germline assignment: CDR1 MNHEY and CDR2 SVGAGI. The CDR3 is made up of 14 amino acids. V dropped 8 bases and J dropped 1 base, with 12 bases sitting between them. CDR3 sequence reads: CASWKGSSGNTIYF. The CDR3, as DNA: TGTGCCAGCTGGAAGGGGTCATCTGGAAACACCATATATTTT.

The chain has TRBV5-6 and TRBJ1-5; D is uncertain. CDR1 is SGHDT and CDR2 is YYEEEE in the germline V gene. CDR3 length: 16 amino acids. V was clipped by 0 bases and J by 2 bases, with 12 bases between them. The CDR3 nucleotides are TGTGCCAGCAGCTTGGACGGGGTCTCGGGCAATCAGCCCCAGCATTTT. Encoded protein: CASSLDGVSGNQPQHF.

V and J are TRBV9 and TRBJ1-3; a possible D gene is TRBD1 (5 bases). CDR1 is SGDLS and CDR2 is YYNGEE in the germline V gene. The CDR3 totals 16 residues. Trimming left V 1 base short and J 2 bases short, with 13 bases between. DNA of the CDR3: TGTGCCAGCAGCGTATACTCAGGGATGGCTGGAAACACCATATATTTT. The encoded protein is CASSVYSGMAGNTIYF.

As for this clone: Germline is not matched at one junction end, which may reflect a read error. The genes are TRBV6-1 and TRBJ2-4; D possibly corresponds to TRBD1 (5 bases). The CDR3 totals 13 residues. From germline, CDR1 is MNHNS and CDR2 SASEGT. CDR3 bases: TGTGCCAGCAGCGGAGAGAGAAGGACGTACAGGACCTTC. Protein sequence: CASSGERRTYRTF.

The chain joins TRBV28 to TRBJ1-1; TRBD1 matches 7 bases. The CDR3 runs to 14 residues. V gave up 6 bases and J gave up 4 bases; unmatched junction bases: 8. Germline V lookup: CDR1 MDHEN, CDR2 SYDVKM. DNA of the CDR3: TGTGCCAGCAGGATACAGGGGCCCCCCACTGAAGCTTTCTTT. Its translation: CASRIQGPPTEAFF. The entire variable domain, with the rest obtained from reference TRBV28 and TRBJ1-1, is as follows: DVKVTQSSRYLVKRTGEKVFLECVQDMDHENMFWYRQDPGLGLRLIYFSYDVKMKEKGDIPEGYSVSREKKERFSLILESASTNQTSMYLCASRIQGPPTEAFFGQGTRLTVV.

The CDR3 spells CASSVGGRTETQYF. The CDR3 coding sequence is TGTGCCAGCAGCGTTGGGGGCAGGACGGAGACCCAGTACTTC. This chain links TRBV9 with TRBJ2-5; a weak D match, TRBD1 (6 bases). Germline V gives CDR1 SGDLS, CDR2 YYNGEE. V lost 2 bases and J 5 bases, leaving 13 bases between the germline ends. The CDR3 totals 14 residues.

This clone was seen just once. The chain is built from TRBV28 and TRBJ1-3, with D maybe TRBD1 (5 bases). Germline assignment: CDR1 MDHEN and CDR2 SYDVKM. V was shortened by 7 bases and J by 0 bases, with 16 bases between the two germline ends. This CDR3 is built from 16 residues. This chain's CDR3 is CASTHHRRVSGNTIYF. The CDR3, as DNA: TGTGCCAGCACCCATCACAGGAGAGTCTCTGGAAACACCATATATTTT.

The rearrangement links TRBV2 to TRBJ1-5, with D hard to call. CDR1 and CDR2 from the germline V gene are SNHLY and FYNNEI. The V and J ends lost 0 bases and 5 bases respectively, with 8 bases between them. The CDR3 loop spans 14 amino acids. The CDR3 here is CASSEASRYQPQHF. The DNA for the CDR3 is TGTGCCAGCAGTGAAGCAAGCCGATATCAGCCCCAGCATTTT.